These T cell receptor beta chains were read from a single sample in a study of blood T cells in healthy people across ages. MiXCR, run by TCRdb on the 5' RACE reads, gives a single entry per CDR3 protein. The sample contains 600,000 or so distinct CDR3 sequences, about 30% of which appear only once. The sequencing sample was made of blood. The receptors here all came from a woman over 75 in good health. CDR3s include the opening cysteine and the closing phenylalanine or tryptophan. D genes are given only for firm matches. Some rows have no size entry. The others give once, few or many, or a class for an expanded clone.

D,size,J,V,DNA,CDR3
-,few,TRBJ1-1,TRBV19,TGTGCCAGTAGTATATTATGGGGGGAAAATCCTGAAGCTTTCTTT,CASSILWGENPEAFF
-,-,TRBJ1-4,TRBV7-3,TGTGCCAGCAGCTCTTACCGAGGCCTGAGCGAAAAACTGTTTTTT,CASSSYRGLSEKLFF
-,once,TRBJ2-1,TRBV7-9,TGTGCCAGCAGCTTATCGGGATCTGACAATGAGCAGTTCTTC,CASSLSGSDNEQFF
TRBD2,-,TRBJ2-2,TRBV19,TGTGCCAGTAGGCAAGGGACTAGCGGGGGGCCCGGGGAGCTGTTTTTT,CASRQGTSGGPGELFF
-,many,TRBJ2-3,TRBV6-2/TRBV6-3,TGTGCCAGCGGCCAGAGCACAGATACGCAGTATTTT,CASGQSTDTQYF
-,-,TRBJ2-1,TRBV4-3,TGCGCCAGCAGCGCACAGGGTAGTGGGCAGTTCTTC,CASSAQGSGQFF
-,-,TRBJ1-2,TRBV20-1,TGCAGTGCTAGAGATGTTCGGACTCCGGCGGACTATGGCTACACCTTC,CSARDVRTPADYGYTF
-,many,TRBJ2-7,TRBV20-1,TGCAGTGCTAGAGATTCCTCAGCGGTTTACGAGCAGTACTTC,CSARDSSAVYEQYF
TRBD1,few,TRBJ1-1,TRBV12-3/TRBV12-4,TGTGCCAGCAGTAGGACAGGGGGAAGAGGGACTGAAGCTTTCTTT,CASSRTGGRGTEAFF
-,-,TRBJ2-3,TRBV28,TGTGCCAGCAGTTTGGATTTCGGGGGTCAGGCAGATACGCAGTATTTT,CASSLDFGGQADTQYF